Sequencing of this TCR beta chain was carried out in a study of shared clonotypes between healthy human individuals. This CDR3 is 17 amino acids long. The germline CDR1 and CDR2 sequences are KGHSH and LQKENI. V was clipped by 5 bases and J by 0 bases, with 17 bases between them. Here immunoSEQ multiplex PCR was the method, and the copy in TCRdb shows in-frame clones only, minus some. This table has about 610,000 clones, around 97% appearing once. The genes are TRBV18 and TRBJ1-5; maybe TRBD1 (5 bases). This clonotype was obtained from a woman under 40 in good health. Sequenced material: naive CD4+ T cells sorted from blood. The subset here: CD45RA+ positively selected. The CDR3 DNA is TGTGCCAGCTCATCAACTCCCGGGACGCATAGCAATCAGCCCCAGCATTTT. Residues: CASSSTPGTHSNQPQHF.